This T cell receptor (beta chain) emerged from a study of CD8 T cells in Susac syndrome. Negative isolation yielded CD4+ and CD8+ T cells, and FACS enriched TEMRA cells. This CDR3 is built from 16 residues. Germline CDR1 is MGHDK and CDR2 is SYGVNS. Trimming pared 1 base from V and 0 bases from J, leaving 9 bases between. RNA totalling roughly 0.45 to 1 ug underwent reverse transcription with random hexamers. Across 54 Vbeta and 13 Jbeta, immunoSEQ multiplex PCR amplified TCR beta CDR3. Using its own MiXCR run on the immunoSEQ multiplex PCR reads, TCRdb lists one record per CDR3 protein. In the table there are 50,000 or so distinct CDR3 sequences, roughly 93% of which are singletons.

The sample comprised CD8+ T cells from PBMCs. The TCR comes from a human donor in good health. The chain joins TRBV25-1 to TRBJ1-4, with D unclear. The DNA for the CDR3 is TGTGCCAGCAGTGAATTTCGGTCAGCAACTAATGAAAAACTGTTTTTT. Residues: CASSEFRSATNEKLFF.